This T cell receptor (beta chain) was identified in a study of shared clonotypes between healthy human individuals. The quantity of DNA used in unsorted PBMC replicate PCRs was approximately 320 ng, corresponding to tens of thousands of T cell genomes. Sequencing used immunoSEQ multiplex PCR; TCRdb keeps in-frame clones, though not all of them. The table has around 450,000 clones, more than 75% seen once. The trim removed 2 bases at V and 4 bases at J, leaving 4 bases unmatched. The germline gives CDR1 GTSNPN, CDR2 SVGIG (reference sequence). The CDR3 runs 13 residues. V gene TRBV30 combines with J gene TRBJ2-5; 7 positions agree with TRBD2. This receptor was identified in a middle-aged woman in good health. Some clones in this sample may be carry-over from other donors' samples. Sequencing input: PBMCs. The CDR3 here is CAWSTSVRETQYF. CDR3 sequence (DNA): TGTGCCTGGAGTACTAGCGTGAGAGAGACCCAGTACTTC.